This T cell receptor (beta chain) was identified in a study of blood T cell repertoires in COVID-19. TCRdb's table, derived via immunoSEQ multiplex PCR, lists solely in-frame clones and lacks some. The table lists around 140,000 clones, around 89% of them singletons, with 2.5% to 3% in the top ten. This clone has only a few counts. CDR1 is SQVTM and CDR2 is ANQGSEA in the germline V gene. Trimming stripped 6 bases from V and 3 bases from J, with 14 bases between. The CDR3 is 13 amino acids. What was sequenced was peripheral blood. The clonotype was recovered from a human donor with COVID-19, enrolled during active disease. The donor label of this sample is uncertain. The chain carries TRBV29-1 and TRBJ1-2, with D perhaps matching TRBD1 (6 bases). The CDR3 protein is CSVRRGAYYGYTF. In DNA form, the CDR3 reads TGCAGCGTCAGGCGGGGGGCTTACTATGGCTACACCTTC.